This T cell receptor (beta chain) was retrieved from a study of tumor-infiltrating lymphocytes in primary liver carcinoma. Background on the study: Tumors, staged T1-T3 N0M0, spanned 4.2 to 10 cm.

From approximately 550 ng of total RNA, TCR beta-specific cDNA was reverse-transcribed using a constant-region primer. Libraries of TCR beta came from three nested multiplex PCR rounds with slightly modified ARM-PCR. Running roughly 10 cycles apiece, the first two PCR rounds relied on TRBV1-TRBV30 forward primers together with a C-beta reverse primer. TCRdb reprocessed the multiplex PCR reads with MiXCR, giving one entry per CDR3 protein. The table has some 180,000 distinct CDR3 sequences, roughly 60% seen once. This clonotype has only a few counts. The trim removed 6 bases at V and 0 bases at J, leaving 1 base unmatched. CDR3 length: 13 amino acids. The germline gives CDR1 GTSNPN, CDR2 SVGIG (reference sequence). Germline DNA was extracted too, while blood RNA derived from unsorted whole blood. Patients were treatment-naive with chronic HBV infection.

The TCR was taken from a man between 40 and 49 years old with primary liver carcinoma and hepatitis B virus infection. The sample comprised peripheral blood. This rearrangement joins TRBV30 to TRBJ2-3; 9 bases match TRBD1. The CDR3 DNA reads as TGTGCCTGCGACAGGGGGAGCACAGATACGCAGTATTTT. As protein: CACDRGSTDTQYF. The full variable domain, rest sourced from reference TRBV30 and TRBJ2-3, is SQTIHQWPATLVQPVGSPLSLECTVEGTSNPNLYWYRQAAGRGLQLLFYSVGIGQISSEVPQNLSASRPQDRQFILSSKKLLLSDSGFYLCACDRGSTDTQYFGPGTRLTVL.